The next 21 T cell receptor beta chains were all read from a single sample in a study of technical replicates of blood from several donors. Method: immunoSEQ multiplex PCR; TCRdb's copy keeps in-frame clones and lacks some. Of approximately 50,000 clones listed, 86% were seen once; the top ten hold 5.6%. The sequenced material came from PBMCs. These receptors were collected from a human donor in good health. Some clones in this sample may be carry-over from other donors' samples.

V and J are TRBV7-9 and TRBJ2-5, with TRBD1 matching 8 bases. V dropped 5 bases and J dropped 6; count of bases not matched to a gene: 11. Germline assignment: CDR1 SEHNR and CDR2 FQNEAQ (reference sequence). The CDR3 is made up of 15 amino acids. CDR3 nucleotides: TGTGCCAGCAGCCCTCCCCCACGACAGGGGCAGACCCAGTACTTC. Translation: CASSPPPRQGQTQYF.

This chain uses TRBV7-8 with TRBJ1-1; the D is unclear. The CDR3 consists of 15 residues. Trimming cost V 2 bases and J 1 base, with 11 bases left between them. The germline gives CDR1 SGHVS, CDR2 FQNEAQ. As DNA, the CDR3 is TGTGCCAGCAGCTTAACCGCCGCGGGGAACACTGAAGCTTTCTTT. This encodes CASSLTAAGNTEAFF.

The chain has TRBV7-2 and TRBJ2-1; D might be TRBD1 (6 bases). The CDR3 consists of 16 residues. V lost 3 bases and J lost 7, with 19 bases in between. Germline CDR1 reads SGHTA; CDR2 reads FQGNSA. The CDR3 here is CASSFSGDRLLNEQFF. CDR3 bases: TGTGCCAGCAGCTTCTCAGGGGATAGGTTGTTGAATGAGCAGTTCTTC.

The chain couples TRBV10-3 to TRBJ1-4; the D is unclear. The CDR3 length is 13 residues. CDR1 is ENHRY, CDR2 SYGVKD, per germline. Trimming stripped 3 bases from V and 2 bases from J, with 4 bases between. The CDR3 DNA reads TGTGCCATCAGTGAACGGACTAATGAAAAACTGTTTTTT. Amino acid sequence: CAISERTNEKLFF.

The chain is built from TRBV18 and TRBJ1-1; no reliable D call. The CDR3 consists of 13 residues. Trimming removed 5 bases at V and 0 bases at J, with 7 bases between. The germline V gene encodes CDR1 KGHSH and CDR2 LQKENI. CDR3 DNA sequence: TGTGCCAGCTCATCCGGGGTGAACACTGAAGCTTTCTTT. Encoded protein: CASSSGVNTEAFF.

There are a few counts of this clone. The genes are TRBV28 and TRBJ1-2; maybe TRBD1 (5 bases). This CDR3 spans 15 amino acids. Trimming cost V 3 bases and J 4 bases, with 15 bases left between them. Germline V gene data show CDR1 as MDHEN and CDR2 as SYDVKM. The CDR3: CASSLEGRGVYGYTF. The CDR3 nucleotides are TGTGCCAGCAGTTTGGAGGGGCGTGGGGTCTATGGCTACACCTTC.

CDR3 residues: CASSIWTSGSTGELFF. In DNA, the CDR3 is TGTGCCAGTAGTATCTGGACTAGCGGATCTACCGGGGAGCTGTTTTTT. V and J are TRBV19 and TRBJ2-2; 10 bases line up with TRBD2. Germline CDR1 and CDR2: LNHDA and SQIVND (reference sequence). The ends lost 3 bases at V and 5 bases at J; junction bases unmatched: 6. The CDR3 totals 16 residues.

V is TRBV5-4 and J is TRBJ2-7; 9 bases map to TRBD1. CDR1 SGHNT and CDR2 YYREEE come from the germline V gene (reference sequence). J was trimmed by 1 base and V by 4 bases; bases with no gene match: 9. The CDR3 loop spans 16 amino acids. The DNA of the CDR3 is TGTGCCAGCAGCCCGGTCGGGACAGGGTTTTCCTACGAGCAGTACTTC. Protein sequence: CASSPVGTGFSYEQYF.

This clone is deemed medium-sized (0.01 to 0.1%). The chain links TRBV5-4 to TRBJ2-1; 10 nucleotides match TRBD2. The germline V gene has CDR1 SGHNT and CDR2 YYREEE (reference sequence). V lost 2 bases, J lost 8 bases, and 1 base stayed unmatched. This CDR3 has 13 amino acids. The CDR3 loop reads CASSLGLADEQFF. The CDR3 DNA reads TGTGCCAGCAGCTTAGGACTAGCGGATGAGCAGTTCTTC.

This sequence joins TRBV6-1 and TRBJ1-5, with a tentative D call TRBD1 (5 bases). Trimming shortened V by 1 base and J by 9 bases, and 13 bases separated the two germline ends. Germline V gives CDR1 MNHNS, CDR2 SASEGT. The CDR3 covers 14 residues. This chain's CDR3 is CASSEGTLGGPQHF. The CDR3 DNA sequence: TGTGCCAGCAGTGAAGGCACGCTCGGGGGGCCCCAGCATTTT.

This chain connects TRBV4-2 to TRBJ2-2, with D perhaps TRBD1 (6 bases). This CDR3 has 15 amino acids. Germline loops: CDR1 LGHNA, CDR2 YNFKEQ. V lost 2 bases, J lost 1 base, and 8 bases lay in between. The CDR3 DNA is TGTGCCAGCAGCCAAACGACAGGGAACACCGGGGAGCTGTTTTTT. Translating gives CASSQTTGNTGELFF.

There are many counts of this clone. V is TRBV5-8 and J is TRBJ2-7; weak D call: TRBD2 (5 bases). The ends were cut back, 1 base at V and 5 bases at J, with 7 bases in the middle. Germline V lookup: CDR1 SGHTS, CDR2 YDEGEE. This CDR3 contains 12 residues. The DNA of the CDR3 is TGTGCCAGCAGCTTGTGGCGGGACGAGCAGTACTTC. Protein: CASSLWRDEQYF.

In DNA, the CDR3 is TGCGCCAGCTACACCGACAGGCAAGAGACCCAGTACTTC. Translation: CASYTDRQETQYF. The chain uses TRBV5-1 and TRBJ2-5; possibly TRBD1 for D (6 bases). The CDR3 runs to 13 residues. Trimming took 7 bases from V and 2 from J, leaving 12 bases between them. Germline CDR1 is SGHRS and CDR2 is YFSETQ.

This clone was found once. The chain has TRBV5-1 and TRBJ1-2, with D possibly being TRBD1 (5 bases). Germline V lookup: CDR1 SGHRS, CDR2 YFSETQ. The CDR3 is made up of 14 amino acids. With 0 bases removed from V and 4 bases from J, the gap between germline ends came to 10 bases. The CDR3 sequence is CASSLVPGPYGYTF. DNA for the CDR3: TGCGCCAGCAGCTTGGTTCCAGGGCCCTATGGCTACACCTTC.

The chain couples TRBV4-3 to TRBJ2-2; D is unclear. V dropped 2 bases and J dropped 6 bases, with 13 bases sitting between them. From germline, CDR1 is LGHNA and CDR2 YSLEER. This CDR3 is built from 15 residues. CDR3 in DNA: TGCGCCAGCAGCCAAAGCCCCGAAGTGGCCGGGGAGCTGTTTTTT. It yields the protein CASSQSPEVAGELFF.

The J gene is TRBJ1-1, the V gene TRBV7-2; D may be TRBD1 (5 bases). CDR1 and CDR2 (germline): SGHTA, FQGNSA. This CDR3 comprises 15 residues. The V end was cut by 2 bases, the J end by 2 bases, with 12 bases between. The CDR3 is CASSLMGGGNTEAFF. The CDR3, as DNA: TGTGCCAGCAGCTTAATGGGGGGAGGCAACACTGAAGCTTTCTTT.

V is TRBV6-5 and J is TRBJ1-4; 11 bases are a match to TRBD1. CDR3 length: 14 amino acids. CDR1 is MNHEY, CDR2 SVGAGI, per germline. The V segment lost 4 bases and the J segment 6 bases; nucleotides outside the gene matches: 1. The CDR3: CASSLDRGHEKLFF. CDR3 in DNA: TGTGCCAGCAGTTTGGACAGGGGGCATGAAAAACTGTTTTTT.

The chain uses TRBV27 and TRBJ2-1, with 9 bases lining up with TRBD2. The CDR3 contains 16 residues. Trimming removed 5 bases from V and 0 bases from J; junction bases left unmatched: 5. The germline V gene has CDR1 MNHEY and CDR2 SMNVEV (reference sequence). CDR3 loop: CASSPYSGSSYNEQFF. CDR3 nucleotide sequence: TGTGCCAGCAGTCCCTATAGCGGGAGCTCCTACAATGAGCAGTTCTTC.

This clone was seen just once. V is TRBV4-2 and J is TRBJ2-1; 8 bases fit TRBD1. The CDR3 is 12 amino acids. After removal of 3 bases from V and 10 bases from J, the junction contained 2 bases not matched to a gene. Germline-derived CDR1 and CDR2 are LGHNA and YNFKEQ. In nucleotides, the CDR3 is TGTGCCAGCAGCCACGACAGGGGCGAGCAGTTCTTC. It yields the protein CASSHDRGEQFF.

The rearrangement uses TRBV29-1 and TRBJ1-2; TRBD1 matches at 8 bases. CDR1 is SQVTM and CDR2 is ANQGSEA in the germline V gene. The CDR3 totals 14 residues. Trimming removed 6 bases from V and 4 bases from J; junction bases left unmatched: 10. CDR3 DNA: TGCAGCGTGGATCCGGGACAGGAGGCCTATGGCTACACCTTC. This codes for CSVDPGQEAYGYTF.

The rearrangement uses TRBV2 and TRBJ1-2, with D possibly being TRBD1 (6 bases). This CDR3 spans 13 amino acids. Germline CDR1 SNHLY, CDR2 FYNNEI. V dropped 8 bases and J dropped 7 bases, with 17 bases sitting between them. In DNA form, the CDR3 reads TGTGCCAGCCAAGGACAGATGGACGGTGGCTACACCTTC. Its protein product is CASQGQMDGGYTF. Supplemented by reference TRBV2 and TRBJ1-2, the full variable domain reads EPEVTQTPSHQVTQMGQEVILRCVPISNHLYFYWYRQILGQKVEFLVSFYNNEISEKSEIFDDQFSVERPDGSNFTLKIRSTKLEDSAMYFCASQGQMDGGYTFGSGTRLTVV.